The present T cell receptor beta chain was sequenced within a study of tumor and adjacent non-tumor tissue in lung cancer. RNA was extracted from bulk tissue without any cell sorting. This non-tumor lung sample came from over 3 cm beyond the tumor edge. This clonotype was seen many times. A modified ARM-PCR protocol with three rounds of nested PCR amplified TCRbeta. TCRdb independently ran MiXCR on the multiplex PCR reads; one entry per CDR3 protein. The sample shows about 110,000 distinct CDR3 sequences, 60% to 80% of them seen only once. The V and J ends lost 6 bases and 0 bases respectively, with 6 bases between them. CDR3 length: 13 residues. Germline-derived CDR1 and CDR2 are MNHEY and SVGEGT.

The gene calls are TRBV6-2 or TRBV6-3 and TRBJ1-5, with D hard to call. This TCR came from a man in his fifties or sixties with non-small cell lung cancer. Sequenced input: distant non-tumor lung tissue. CDR3 residues: CASRDGSNQPQHF. The DNA for the CDR3 is TGTGCCAGCAGAGACGGTAGCAATCAGCCCCAGCATTTT.